Presented here are 23 T cell receptor beta chains from one specimen sequenced in a study of lymphopenia after photon versus proton radiotherapy. The table came from immunoSEQ multiplex PCR; TCRdb's copy has only in-frame clones and leaves some out. Of approximately 53,000 clones in the sample, about 92% are singletons; the top ten hold more than 15%. The specimen was peripheral blood, collected from a patient treated with photon-based radiotherapy. Every receptor here comes from a woman in her 40s with cholangiocarcinoma.

This chain joins TRBV27 and TRBJ2-1; D ambiguous. Germline CDR1 MNHEY, CDR2 SMNVEV (reference sequence). This CDR3 is 16 amino acids long. V was clipped by 2 bases and J by 0 bases, with 11 bases between them. Written as DNA, the CDR3 is TGTGCCAGCAGTTTAGGAGTAAGTAGCTCCTACAATGAGCAGTTCTTC. Residues: CASSLGVSSSYNEQFF.

This clone appeared a few times. Other nucleotide sequences in the sample specify the same CDR3. The genes are TRBV7-9 and TRBJ1-3; D not certain. The V gene's germline CDR1 is SEHNR and CDR2 FQNEAQ (reference sequence). V was pared by 4 bases and J by 4 bases, with 5 bases between. The CDR3 length is 12 residues. CDR3 residues: CASSSLGNTIYF. The CDR3 DNA reads as TGTGCCAGCAGCTCCCTGGGAAACACCATATATTTT. The variable domain in full, with the rest retrieved from reference TRBV7-9 and TRBJ1-3, is DTGVSQNPRHKITKRGQNVTFRCDPISEHNRLYWYRQTLGQGPEFLTYFQNEAQLEKSRLLSDRFSAERPKGSFSTLEIQRTEQGDSAMYLCASSSLGNTIYFGEGSWLTVV.

The genes are TRBV5-1 and TRBJ2-3; D gene uncertain. V was pared by 0 bases and J by 0 bases, with 8 bases between. The CDR3 covers 15 residues. Germline V gives CDR1 SGHRS, CDR2 YFSETQ. The DNA of the CDR3 is TGCGCCAGCAGCTTGGACAGACTGAGCACAGATACGCAGTATTTT. This codes for CASSLDRLSTDTQYF.

The chain links TRBV28 to TRBJ2-7; 7 positions match TRBD2. This CDR3 is 14 amino acids long. The germline V gene encodes CDR1 MDHEN and CDR2 SYDVKM. Trimming took 6 bases from V and 2 from J; bases not matched to a gene: 7. The CDR3 DNA is TGTGCCAGCAGCCCCCTAGCGGTCGCCTACGAGCAGTACTTC. Its translation: CASSPLAVAYEQYF.

The genes are TRBV5-1 and TRBJ2-3, with D possibly being TRBD1 or TRBD2 (7 bases each). The CDR3 sequence is 14 residues long. Germline CDR1 reads SGHRS; CDR2 reads YFSETQ. V gave up 4 bases and J gave up 5 bases, with 14 bases separating them. The DNA for the CDR3 is TGCGCCAGCAGCGCCAGGGGGGGCCAAGATACGCAGTATTTT. Encoded protein: CASSARGGQDTQYF.

The CDR3 coding sequence is TGTGCCAGCAGCCCATCGCGGGTTACTGAAGCTTTCTTT. Residues: CASSPSRVTEAFF. The chain links TRBV7-9 to TRBJ1-1; the D is unclear. The CDR3 spans 13 residues. Germline V lookup: CDR1 SEHNR, CDR2 FQNEAQ (reference sequence). Trimming pared 5 bases from V and 5 bases from J, leaving 12 bases between.

J is TRBJ1-1 and V is TRBV29-1; D might be TRBD1 (5 bases). The CDR3 is made up of 11 amino acids. Per germline, CDR1 SQVTM and CDR2 ANQGSEA. The V and J ends lost 4 bases and 4 bases respectively, with 7 bases between them. The CDR3 sequence: CSVGRATEAFF. The CDR3 DNA sequence: TGCAGCGTTGGCAGGGCCACTGAAGCTTTCTTT.

V gene TRBV9 combines with J gene TRBJ2-1; tentatively, D is TRBD1 (6 bases). The CDR3 runs to 16 residues. CDR1 is SGDLS, CDR2 YYNGEE, per germline. V gave up 4 bases and J gave up 4 bases, with 18 bases separating them. Written as DNA, the CDR3 is TGTGCCAGCAGCCCCCCGACAGGCTCAAGGTACAATGAGCAGTTCTTC. Translation: CASSPPTGSRYNEQFF.

This chain connects TRBV11-3 to TRBJ2-7, with D perhaps TRBD1 (5 bases). Looked up from germline, CDR1 is SGHNT and CDR2 is YENEEA. The germline V and J ends were trimmed by 1 base and 1 base, with 17 bases remaining between them. The CDR3 contains 17 residues. DNA for the CDR3: TGTGCCAGCAGCTTAGTGAGTAAGGGGTTAAAGTCCTACGAGCAGTACTTC. Translated, it gives CASSLVSKGLKSYEQYF.

The genes are TRBV7-9 and TRBJ1-6; D call uncertain. Trimming removed 1 base from V and 6 bases from J, with 10 bases in between. The germline V gene encodes CDR1 SEHNR and CDR2 FQNEAQ (reference sequence). This CDR3 region has 15 residues. CDR3: CASSLEPRVNSPLHF. For the CDR3, the DNA is TGTGCCAGCAGCTTAGAACCCCGAGTTAATTCACCCCTCCACTTT. Using reference TRBV7-9 and TRBJ1-6 for the parts outside the CDR3, the full variable domain is DTGVSQNPRHKITKRGQNVTFRCDPISEHNRLYWYRQTLGQGPEFLTYFQNEAQLEKSRLLSDRFSAERPKGSFSTLEIQRTEQGDSAMYLCASSLEPRVNSPLHFGNGTRLTVT.

This clone has just one count. The chain carries TRBV19 and TRBJ1-6; D is perhaps TRBD1 (5 bases). Germline CDR1 and CDR2: LNHDA and SQIVND (reference sequence). The CDR3 is 16 amino acids. Trimming pared 6 bases from V and 6 bases from J, leaving 18 bases between. DNA of the CDR3: TGTGCCAGTAGCCTTTTGCAGGAGGGGCGTAATTCACCCCTCCACTTT. This translates into CASSLLQEGRNSPLHF.

The chain carries TRBV7-9 and TRBJ1-2; D ambiguous. CDR1 and CDR2 (germline): SEHNR, FQNEAQ (reference sequence). V lost 6 bases to trimming and J lost 4 bases, with 15 bases between them. The CDR3 has 14 amino acids. Written as DNA, the CDR3 is TGTGCCAGCAGTAACGACCGGGGAACCTATGGCTACACCTTC. It translates to CASSNDRGTYGYTF.

The chain couples TRBV27 to TRBJ2-1; D gene unclear. V was shortened by 0 bases and J by 6 bases, with 3 bases between the two germline ends. The germline gives CDR1 MNHEY, CDR2 SMNVEV (reference sequence). The CDR3 runs to 12 residues. In DNA form, the CDR3 reads TGTGCCAGCAGTTTATCGGGCAATGAGCAGTTCTTC. Translating it yields CASSLSGNEQFF.

The chain is built from TRBV7-3 and TRBJ2-3, with 8 nucleotides matching TRBD1. Germline lookup yields CDR1 SGHTA and CDR2 FQGTGA. The CDR3 sequence is 15 residues long. V was pared by 4 bases and J by 6 bases, with 9 bases of the junction left unmatched. The CDR3 protein is CASSSRTGIGDTQYF. CDR3 DNA: TGTGCCAGCAGCTCCCGGACAGGGATAGGGGATACGCAGTATTTT.

The chain is built from TRBV4-1 and TRBJ2-1; TRBD2 agrees at 8 bases. The CDR3 spans 14 residues. CDR1 is MGHRA and CDR2 is YSYEKL in the germline V gene. V was clipped by 0 bases and J by 15 bases; unmatched bases: 10. The CDR3 loop reads CASSQDRPGTSPFF. The CDR3 nucleotides read TGCGCCAGCAGCCAAGATCGCCCCGGGACTAGTCCGTTCTTC.

The chain has TRBV4-1 and TRBJ1-2; D is unresolved. CDR3 length: 13 residues. The germline V gene encodes CDR1 MGHRA and CDR2 YSYEKL. Trimming removed 1 base from V and 7 bases from J, with 10 bases in between. CDR3 loop: CASSQGDLRGYTF. In DNA form, the CDR3 reads TGCGCCAGCAGCCAAGGAGATTTGCGTGGCTACACCTTC.

Only a few counts were recorded for this clone. This sequence joins TRBV19 and TRBJ2-7; D possibly corresponds to TRBD1 (6 bases). The CDR3 extends over 14 amino acids. The germline V and J ends were trimmed by 7 bases and 0 bases, with 13 bases remaining between them. The germline V gene has CDR1 LNHDA and CDR2 SQIVND (reference sequence). CDR3 nucleotide sequence: TGTGCCAGTAAGACCGGGACACACTCCTACGAGCAGTACTTC. Translated: CASKTGTHSYEQYF.

V is TRBV18 and J is TRBJ1-5, with a tentative D call TRBD1 (6 bases). The germline V gene encodes CDR1 KGHSH and CDR2 LQKENI. The V end lost 2 bases, the J end lost 5 bases, and 13 bases lay between the germline ends. The CDR3 totals 15 residues. Written as DNA, the CDR3 is TGTGCCAGCTCACCATCGGGGGGCCGTCATCAGCCCCAGCATTTT. This encodes CASSPSGGRHQPQHF. The full variable domain, its missing parts supplied by reference TRBV18 and TRBJ1-5, is NAGVMQNPRHLVRRRGQEARLRCSPMKGHSHVYWYRQLPEEGLKFMVYLQKENIIDESGMPKERFSAEFPKEGPSILRIQQVVRGDSAAYFCASSPSGGRHQPQHFGDGTRLSIL.

The chain is built from TRBV7-9 and TRBJ2-5; D remains ambiguous. The CDR3 runs 10 residues. Germline lookup yields CDR1 SEHNR and CDR2 FQNEAQ (reference sequence). The V end lost 7 bases, the J end lost 5 bases, and 5 bases lay between the germline ends. DNA for the CDR3: TGTGCCAGCAAAGGGGAGACCCAGTACTTC. Translation: CASKGETQYF.

The CDR3 DNA reads as TGCGCCAGCAGCTTGGCGACACACGTATCGGTCTCCTACGAGCAGTACTTC. Translating it yields CASSLATHVSVSYEQYF. V usage is TRBV5-1 and J usage is TRBJ2-7; D is uncertain. CDR1 and CDR2 from the germline V gene are SGHRS and YFSETQ. V dropped 0 bases and J dropped 0 bases, with 16 bases sitting between them. CDR3 length: 17 residues.

This sequence joins TRBV29-1 and TRBJ2-1; D uncertain. The germline gives CDR1 SQVTM, CDR2 ANQGSEA. The CDR3 has 11 residues. V gave up 4 bases and J gave up 6 bases, with 7 bases separating them. This CDR3 reads CSVVPRNEQFF. In DNA, the CDR3 is TGCAGCGTTGTGCCTCGCAATGAGCAGTTCTTC.

This chain links TRBV28 with TRBJ2-5, with 7 bases lining up with TRBD2. Trimming took 6 bases from V and 3 from J; bases not matched to a gene: 16. Germline V gene sequence: CDR1 MDHEN, CDR2 SYDVKM. The CDR3 consists of 17 residues. Here the CDR3 DNA reads TGTGCCAGCAGCACGCCCCTACCAACAGCGGGAAAAGAGACCCAGTACTTC. Its translation: CASSTPLPTAGKETQYF.

The CDR3 DNA follows: TGTGCCAGCACCCCACTTCTGAACACTGAAGCTTTCTTT. It codes for CASTPLLNTEAFF. The rearrangement uses TRBV6-5 and TRBJ1-1; D is unresolved. Germline lookup yields CDR1 MNHEY and CDR2 SVGAGI. The CDR3 contains 13 residues. The V end was cut by 7 bases, the J end by 0 bases, with 9 bases between.